Presented here are 14 T cell receptor beta chains from one specimen sequenced in a study of cytomegalovirus exposure and HLA in healthy donors. Amplification used 60 Vbeta primers and 13 Jbeta primers. Some clones are missing from TCRdb's copy, which holds only in-frame ones; the method was immunoSEQ multiplex PCR. The sample carries some 120,000 clones, approximately 80% recorded once. Sequenced material: PBMCs. The receptors were sampled from a man in his forties in good health and CMV-seronegative.

The chain recombines TRBV7-9 with TRBJ1-2, with no clear D. This CDR3 is built from 12 residues. The germline V gene has CDR1 SEHNR and CDR2 FQNEAQ (reference sequence). The V end lost 3 bases, the J end lost 4 bases, and 6 bases lay between the germline ends. CDR3 sequence: CASSLGAYGYTF. CDR3 nucleotide sequence: TGTGCCAGCAGCTTGGGAGCCTATGGCTACACCTTC. The whole variable domain, filled in from reference TRBV7-9 and TRBJ1-2, reads DTGVSQNPRHKITKRGQNVTFRCDPISEHNRLYWYRQTLGQGPEFLTYFQNEAQLEKSRLLSDRFSAERPKGSFSTLEIQRTEQGDSAMYLCASSLGAYGYTFGSGTRLTVV.

The V call is TRBV2, the J call TRBJ2-5, with 12 bases matching TRBD2. V trimming: 6 bases; J trimming: 1 base; junction bases outside the gene matches: 3. Germline V gives CDR1 SNHLY, CDR2 FYNNEI. This CDR3 has 15 amino acids. The CDR3 DNA follows: TGTGCCAGCAGCCAACTAGCGGGGGGCCAAGAGACCCAGTACTTC. It translates to CASSQLAGGQETQYF.

The chain couples TRBV28 to TRBJ1-2, with D possibly being TRBD1 (5 bases). Germline V gene sequence: CDR1 MDHEN, CDR2 SYDVKM. This CDR3 region has 13 residues. V was trimmed by 3 bases and J by 4 bases, leaving 9 bases between them. The CDR3 region is CASSLGQFYGYTF. CDR3 nucleotide sequence: TGTGCCAGCAGTTTGGGGCAGTTCTATGGCTACACCTTC.

The V call is TRBV18, the J call TRBJ1-5; TRBD1 matches at 7 bases. Looked up from germline, CDR1 is KGHSH and CDR2 is LQKENI. V lost 3 bases and J lost 7; bases outside the gene matches: 9. The CDR3 sequence is 15 residues long. DNA of the CDR3: TGTGCCAGCTCACCTATCCGGGACAGTGGACAGCCCCAGCATTTT. Translating it yields CASSPIRDSGQPQHF.

J is TRBJ1-1 and V is TRBV4-3; D may be TRBD1 (5 bases). The germline V gene has CDR1 LGHNA and CDR2 YSLEER. The V gene lost 0 bases and the J gene lost 4 bases, with 18 bases spanning the gap. The CDR3 length is 17 residues. The chain's CDR3 is CASSQDPPGFGGTEAFF. The CDR3, as DNA: TGCGCCAGCAGCCAAGACCCCCCAGGGTTCGGGGGCACTGAAGCTTTCTTT.

This clone was recorded a few times. V is TRBV6-1 and J is TRBJ2-7, with a tentative D call TRBD1 (6 bases). In germline, CDR1 is MNHNS, CDR2 SASEGT. Trimming took 6 bases from V and 2 from J, leaving 17 bases between them. This CDR3 is built from 15 residues. The CDR3 DNA reads TGTGCCAGCAGACATGCCTCAGGGGCCCCCTACGAGCAGTACTTC. Translating gives CASRHASGAPYEQYF.

To note about this clone: Different DNA sequences within this sample yield the same CDR3. CDR3 coding DNA: TGTGCCAGCAGCTTAGATGTTTTATTCCTCGGGGAGCTGTTTTTT. It specifies CASSLDVLFLGELFF. V usage is TRBV7-6 and J usage is TRBJ2-2, with D unclear. The CDR3 loop spans 15 amino acids. The germline V gene has CDR1 SGHVS and CDR2 FNYEAQ. Trimming took off 1 base at V and 7 bases at J, with 13 bases between the two ends.

The CDR3 loop is CASSEGTGGSYEQYF. The CDR3, as DNA: TGCGCCAGCAGCGAAGGGACAGGGGGATCCTACGAGCAGTACTTC. The rearrangement uses TRBV4-1 and TRBJ2-7; 11 nucleotides line up with TRBD1. Unmatched junction bases numbered 4, after V lost 5 bases and J lost 1 base. Germline CDR1 reads MGHRA; CDR2 reads YSYEKL. The CDR3 consists of 15 residues.

The chain has TRBV19 and TRBJ1-5, with TRBD1 matching 7 bases. V lost 6 bases, J lost 1 base, and 6 bases stayed unmatched. The CDR3 spans 15 residues. In germline, CDR1 is LNHDA, CDR2 SQIVND (reference sequence). This CDR3 reads CASSTTGFSNQPQHF. CDR3 bases: TGTGCCAGTAGCACGACAGGGTTCAGCAATCAGCCCCAGCATTTT.

The V gene is TRBV15, the J gene TRBJ2-3, with 9 positions matching TRBD2. The germline gives CDR1 LNHNV, CDR2 YYDKDF (reference sequence). Germline trimming cut 5 bases from V and 4 bases from J; bases unmatched to any gene: 4. The CDR3 length is 14 residues. CDR3 residues: CATSASGVADTQYF. In DNA form, the CDR3 reads TGTGCCACCAGCGCTAGCGGGGTCGCAGATACGCAGTATTTT.

The chain uses TRBV30 and TRBJ1-5; 9 bases fit TRBD1. J was trimmed by 6 bases and V by 1 base; bases with no gene match: 7. The germline V gene has CDR1 GTSNPN and CDR2 SVGIG (reference sequence). This CDR3 is 15 amino acids long. The CDR3 region has the DNA TGTGCCTGGAGTGGTTGGGACAGGGTCAGTCAGCCCCAGCATTTT. Encoded protein: CAWSGWDRVSQPQHF.

V usage is TRBV19 and J usage is TRBJ2-2, with no clear D. Germline CDR1 is LNHDA and CDR2 is SQIVND (reference sequence). The V and J ends lost 5 bases and 6 bases respectively, with 7 bases between them. The CDR3 runs 12 residues. CDR3 coding DNA: TGTGCCAGTAGTTCCCCCGCCGGGGAGCTGTTTTTT. This translates into CASSSPAGELFF.

The chain employs TRBV21-1 and TRBJ1-4; the D segment call TRBD1 is taken from the table without a DNA check. TRBV21-1 counts as a pseudogene. CDR3 length: 15 residues. The CDR3 region has the DNA TGTGCCAGCAGCAATGAGGACAGGGGGGATGAAAAACTGTTTTTT. Residues: CASSNEDRGDEKLFF.

The J gene is TRBJ2-7, the V gene TRBV5-1, with a tentative D call TRBD1 (6 bases). The CDR3 sequence is 15 residues long. Trimming took 1 base from V and 3 from J, leaving 14 bases between them. Germline CDR1 is SGHRS and CDR2 is YFSETQ. In DNA, the CDR3 is TGCGCCAGCAGCTTGACCTCTCGACAGGACTACGAGCAGTACTTC. It codes for CASSLTSRQDYEQYF.